The 10 T cell receptor beta chains below were found in one sample sequenced in a study of shared clonotypes between healthy human individuals. Data came from immunoSEQ multiplex PCR; TCRdb stores just in-frame clones and leaves some out. The data show about 2.5 million clones, around 93% seen once. Sequenced input: naive CD4+ T cells from PBMCs. Subset denoted: CD45RA+ positively selected. These receptors were taken from a man aged 18 to 30 in good health. Some clones in this sample may be carry-over from other donors' samples.

CDR3 residues: CASQDRLSGNTIYF. CDR3 nucleotides: TGTGCCAGCCAAGACAGGCTCTCTGGAAACACCATATATTTT. The V call is TRBV25-1, the J call TRBJ1-3; a possible D gene is TRBD1 (6 bases). The ends were cut back, 8 bases at V and 0 bases at J, with 11 bases in the middle. CDR3 size: 14 residues. Germline V gene lookup returns CDR1 MGHDK and CDR2 SYGVNS.

This chain links TRBV6-1 with TRBJ2-1, with TRBD2 as a possible D gene (6 bases). This CDR3 has 15 amino acids. The V gene's germline CDR1 is MNHNS and CDR2 SASEGT. V gave up 7 bases and J gave up 9 bases, with 22 bases separating them. CDR3 DNA sequence: TGTGCCAGCATTACGGGACTCACCACTGTGGGTGAGCAGTTCTTC. It specifies CASITGLTTVGEQFF.

The rearrangement joins TRBV2 to TRBJ2-1; 7 bases agree with TRBD1. Losses at the gene ends were 5 bases for V and 4 bases for J; bases not matched to a gene: 5. CDR1 and CDR2 from the germline V gene are SNHLY and FYNNEI. CDR3 length: 14 amino acids. CDR3 loop: CASSNRGGYNEQFF. For the CDR3, the DNA is TGTGCCAGCAGTAACAGGGGTGGGTACAATGAGCAGTTCTTC. Full variable domain (remainder filled in from reference TRBV2 and TRBJ2-1): EPEVTQTPSHQVTQMGQEVILRCVPISNHLYFYWYRQILGQKVEFLVSFYNNEISEKSEIFDDQFSVERPDGSNFTLKIRSTKLEDSAMYFCASSNRGGYNEQFFGPGTRLTVL.

The rearrangement uses TRBV10-3 and TRBJ2-7; D may be TRBD2 (5 bases). Germline values: CDR1 ENHRY, CDR2 SYGVKD. The CDR3 covers 15 residues. V was cut by 4 bases and J by 3 bases, with 16 bases left in between. CDR3 nucleotides: TGTGCCATCAGTGTTCTACAAGGACTCGACTACGAGCAGTACTTC. Translated, it gives CAISVLQGLDYEQYF.

The chain links TRBV18 to TRBJ2-7; D is possibly TRBD2 (6 bases). The CDR3 covers 13 residues. V lost 6 bases, J lost 1 base, and 10 bases lay in between. The germline gives CDR1 KGHSH, CDR2 LQKENI. The DNA of the CDR3 is TGTGCCAGCTCGGGGGGTCTTTCCTACGAGCAGTACTTC. Translated, it gives CASSGGLSYEQYF. Based on the CDR3 plus reference TRBV18 and TRBJ2-7, the full variable domain is NAGVMQNPRHLVRRRGQEARLRCSPMKGHSHVYWYRQLPEEGLKFMVYLQKENIIDESGMPKERFSAEFPKEGPSILRIQQVVRGDSAAYFCASSGGLSYEQYFGPGTRLTVT.

The CDR3 DNA follows: TGCGCCAGCAGCTCTTCAGACAGGGGGAGAGGCTACACCTTC. Translating gives CASSSSDRGRGYTF. The rearrangement links TRBV5-1 to TRBJ1-2, with 9 bases identical to TRBD1. The CDR3 runs 14 residues. Germline assignment: CDR1 SGHRS and CDR2 YFSETQ. V was clipped by 3 bases and J by 8 bases; unmatched bases: 8.

The gene calls are TRBV6-1 and TRBJ2-3; 10 nucleotides match TRBD2. The CDR3 contains 20 residues. Trimming took 1 base from V and 6 from J; bases not matched to a gene: 19. Germline values: CDR1 MNHNS, CDR2 SASEGT. In DNA form, the CDR3 reads TGTGCCAGCAGTGAAGTAAATCCTTTGGGACTAGCGCCGATCTCGGATACGCAGTATTTT. Translating gives CASSEVNPLGLAPISDTQYF.

The chain employs TRBV2 and TRBJ1-2; D gene unclear. CDR1 is SNHLY, CDR2 FYNNEI, per germline. V gave up 5 bases and J gave up 3 bases, with 10 bases separating them. The CDR3 consists of 13 residues. The CDR3 DNA follows: TGTGCCAGCAGTAGTGAATCTGACTATGGCTACACCTTC. This sequence encodes CASSSESDYGYTF.

The V call is TRBV20-1, the J call TRBJ2-1; TRBD1 matches at 7 bases. With V trimmed by 5 bases and J by 9 bases, 4 bases remained unmatched. This CDR3 has 11 amino acids. The germline V gene encodes CDR1 DFQATT and CDR2 SNEGSKA (reference sequence). CDR3 sequence: CSAYTGAEQFF. In DNA, the CDR3 is TGCAGTGCTTATACAGGGGCTGAGCAGTTCTTC.

Turning to this clone: The sample has other DNA sequences that encode this CDR3 too. J is TRBJ2-2 and V is TRBV30, with D possibly being TRBD1 or TRBD2 (5 bases each). This CDR3 spans 13 amino acids. V lost 0 bases, J lost 6 bases, and 8 bases lay in between. Germline values: CDR1 GTSNPN, CDR2 SVGIG (reference sequence). In DNA, the CDR3 is TGTGCCTGGAGTGTACGAGGGGCCGGGGAGCTGTTTTTT. This sequence encodes CAWSVRGAGELFF.